This is a list of T cell receptor beta chains from one sample in a study of blood T cell repertoires in COVID-19. Method: immunoSEQ multiplex PCR; TCRdb's copy keeps in-frame clones and lacks some. The sample lists about 140,000 clones; roughly four fifths were seen once. The sequencing sample was made of peripheral blood. Receptors originate from a man at least 80 years old with acute or convalescent COVID-19. Each CDR3 is given with its conserved first and last residue. The order of the fields is D gene, clone size, V gene, J gene, CDR3 protein, CDR3 DNA. A D gene is named only where the DNA matches it firmly. Size is omitted from some rows. Given values are once, few, many or a class for expanded clones.

TRBD1,NA,TRBV20-1,TRBJ2-7,CSASSGTGSYEQYF,TGCAGTGCTAGTTCCGGGACAGGCTCCTACGAGCAGTACTTC
NA,NA,TRBV21-1,TRBJ2-7,CASSKVTEGGESYEQYF,TGTGCCAGCAGCAAAGTAACCGAAGGGGGCGAGTCCTACGAGCAGTACTTC
TRBD1,few,TRBV28,TRBJ2-2,CASKAGTANTGELFF,TGTGCCAGCAAAGCCGGGACAGCTAACACCGGGGAGCTGTTTTTT
NA,NA,TRBV6-1,TRBJ2-3,CASSGGQLRFTDTQYF,TGTGCCAGCAGTGGCGGACAGCTACGTTTCACAGATACGCAGTATTTT
NA,NA,TRBV6-1,TRBJ2-7,CASSESGLSRTGEQYF,TGTGCCAGCAGTGAAAGTGGATTGTCTAGAACGGGCGAGCAGTACTTC
TRBD1,NA,TRBV25-1,TRBJ2-3,CASEDRGSTDTQYF,TGTGCCAGCGAAGACAGGGGGAGCACAGATACGCAGTATTTT
NA,NA,TRBV5-1,TRBJ1-1,CASSLGDGGTEAFF,TGCGCCAGCAGCTTGGGGGACGGGGGGACTGAAGCTTTCTTT
TRBD2,NA,TRBV7-2,TRBJ2-3,CASSLGRLAGTDTQYF,TGTGCCAGCAGCTTAGGTCGGCTAGCGGGGACAGATACGCAGTATTTT
TRBD1,NA,TRBV10-3,TRBJ1-5,CATRGEGNQPQHF,TGTGCCACCAGGGGGGAGGGCAATCAGCCCCAGCATTTT
NA,NA,TRBV20-1,TRBJ2-1,CSASLRGTYNEQFF,TGCAGTGCTAGTTTGAGAGGGACCTACAATGAGCAGTTCTTC
NA,NA,TRBV29-1,TRBJ2-3,CSAAAVAGSDTQYF,TGCAGCGCCGCAGCCGTCGCGGGGTCAGATACGCAGTATTTT
NA,NA,TRBV7-2,TRBJ1-3,CASTLWGSGNTIYF,TGTGCCAGCACCTTGTGGGGCTCCGGAAACACCATATATTTT
TRBD1,NA,TRBV28,TRBJ2-7,CASSFDRGPSYEQYF,TGTGCCAGCAGTTTCGACAGGGGGCCCTCCTACGAGCAGTACTTC
NA,NA,TRBV3-1/TRBV3-2,TRBJ1-1,CASSQGAGTEAFF,TGTGCCAGCAGCCAAGGTGCGGGGACTGAAGCTTTCTTT
TRBD1,NA,TRBV4-2,TRBJ1-2,CASSQDEGASYGYTF,TGTGCCAGCAGTCAAGATGAGGGGGCCTCCTATGGCTACACCTTC
TRBD1,NA,TRBV5-4,TRBJ1-4,CASSLGGQGEKLFF,TGTGCCAGCAGCTTGGGGGGACAGGGTGAAAAACTGTTTTTT
TRBD1,NA,TRBV19,TRBJ1-1,CASSIRTGQSEAFF,TGTGCCAGTAGTATTCGGACAGGGCAATCTGAAGCTTTCTTT
TRBD2,NA,TRBV5-4,TRBJ2-6,CASNNGGTGANVLTF,TGTGCCAGCAACAACGGGGGGACTGGGGCCAACGTCCTGACTTTC
NA,once,TRBV21-1,TRBJ1-2,CASSNPTGSPDYGYTF,TGTGCCAGCAGCAACCCCACAGGGAGCCCAGACTATGGCTACACCTTC
NA,NA,TRBV5-6,TRBJ2-1,CASSLYTSEQFF,TGTGCCAGCAGCTTGTACACCAGTGAGCAGTTCTTC
TRBD2,few,TRBV7-9,TRBJ2-7,CASSFPSGYEQYF,TGTGCCAGCAGCTTCCCTAGCGGGTACGAGCAGTACTTC
TRBD1,NA,TRBV6-5,TRBJ2-7,CASSRSGQRPYEQYF,TGTGCCAGCAGCCGATCGGGACAGAGACCTTACGAGCAGTACTTC
NA,few,TRBV7-9,TRBJ2-7,CASSFGAGTPTYEQYF,TGTGCCAGCAGCTTTGGGGCCGGGACACCGACCTACGAGCAGTACTTC
NA,NA,TRBV4-1,TRBJ2-5,CASSQNPPRTQYF,TGCGCCAGCAGCCAAAATCCCCCGCGGACCCAGTACTTC
TRBD1,NA,TRBV20-1,TRBJ2-7,CSAKGGSSQYF,TGCAGTGCTAAAGGGGGCTCCTCTCAGTACTTC
TRBD2,few,TRBV7-2,TRBJ2-2,CASSFSGGTGELFF,TGTGCCAGCAGCTTTAGCGGGGGGACCGGGGAGCTGTTTTTT
TRBD1,NA,TRBV5-6,TRBJ2-5,CATGRGPGETQYF,TGTGCCACAGGCAGGGGGCCCGGGGAGACCCAGTACTTC
NA,NA,TRBV3-1/TRBV3-2,TRBJ2-5,CASTIKGLEETQYF,TGTGCCAGCACCATAAAGGGGCTTGAGGAGACCCAGTACTTC
TRBD1,NA,TRBV3-1/TRBV3-2,TRBJ1-2,CASSQLDRGTGYTF,TGTGCCAGCAGCCAACTCGACAGGGGTACTGGCTACACCTTC
NA,once,TRBV6-5,TRBJ2-3,CASSSLFTDTQYF,TGTGCCAGTTCCTCTCTTTTCACAGATACGCAGTATTTT
NA,once,TRBV7-9,TRBJ2-3,CASSLATDTDTQYF,TGTGCCAGCAGCTTAGCGACAGATACAGATACGCAGTATTTT
TRBD1,NA,TRBV3-1/TRBV3-2,TRBJ2-5,CASSQVGGHRGTQYF,TGTGCCAGCAGCCAAGTAGGGGGACACAGGGGGACCCAGTACTTC
TRBD1,NA,TRBV7-9,TRBJ1-2,CASSLVPGQGLGAYGYTF,TGTGCCAGCAGCTTAGTACCGGGACAGGGCCTTGGGGCCTATGGCTACACCTTC
NA,NA,TRBV5-1,TRBJ2-3,CASSWGLGTDTQYF,TGCGCCAGCAGCTGGGGGCTGGGCACAGATACGCAGTATTTT
TRBD1,NA,TRBV11-3,TRBJ1-1,CASSLGQGSMNTEAFF,TGTGCCAGCAGCTTGGGACAGGGGAGTATGAACACTGAAGCTTTCTTT
NA,NA,TRBV19,TRBJ1-5,CASSIDGGGVSIQPQHF,TGTGCCAGTAGTATAGATGGGGGGGGCGTAAGCATTCAGCCCCAGCATTTT
NA,NA,TRBV30,TRBJ1-2,CAWSEVRYGYTF,TGTGCCTGGAGTGAAGTGCGCTATGGCTACACCTTC
NA,NA,TRBV7-3,TRBJ2-1,CASSLRPGITGNEQFF,TGTGCCAGCAGCTTAAGGCCAGGGATAACCGGCAATGAGCAGTTCTTC
NA,NA,TRBV5-1,TRBJ2-3,CASSPNAGGDTQYF,TGCGCCAGCAGCCCCAATGCGGGCGGGGATACGCAGTATTTT
TRBD1,NA,TRBV28,TRBJ2-7,CASRRGQSYEQYF,TGTGCCAGCAGACGGGGACAGAGCTACGAGCAGTACTTC
NA,NA,TRBV7-5,TRBJ2-2,CARRFSMETGELFF,TGTGCCAGACGGTTTAGCATGGAAACCGGGGAGCTGTTTTTT
NA,NA,TRBV6-1,TRBJ2-1,CASSETRGNEQFF,TGTGCCAGCAGTGAGACTAGGGGTAATGAGCAGTTCTTC
NA,NA,TRBV27,TRBJ1-2,CASSRNRDIYGYTF,TGTGCCAGCAGTCGCAACCGGGACATCTATGGCTACACCTTC
NA,NA,TRBV27,TRBJ2-1,CASSLLMADEQFF,TGTGCCAGCAGTTTACTGATGGCGGATGAGCAGTTCTTC
TRBD2,NA,TRBV9,TRBJ2-7,CASSPRLAGAYEQYF,TGTGCCAGCAGCCCACGACTAGCGGGGGCCTACGAGCAGTACTTC
NA,NA,TRBV5-4,TRBJ2-2,CASSLVRTGELFF,TGTGCCAGCAGCTTGGTCCGTACTGGGGAGCTGTTTTTT
NA,few,TRBV9,TRBJ1-4,CASSVGSQGHEKLFF,TGTGCCAGCAGCGTAGGAAGTCAGGGCCATGAAAAACTGTTTTTT
NA,NA,TRBV30,TRBJ2-2,CAWSVLTGSTGELFF,TGTGCCTGGAGTGTACTTACAGGAAGTACCGGGGAGCTGTTTTTT
NA,NA,TRBV7-9,TRBJ1-1,CASSSNGGREAFF,TGTGCCAGCAGCTCAAACGGGGGGCGCGAAGCTTTCTTT
TRBD1,NA,TRBV5-1,TRBJ2-1,CASSGDRGGYNEQFF,TGCGCCAGCAGCGGGGACAGGGGAGGATACAATGAGCAGTTCTTC
NA,NA,TRBV6-5,TRBJ2-5,CASRRDSQETQYF,TGTGCCAGCAGGCGGGACAGCCAAGAGACCCAGTACTTC
TRBD1,NA,TRBV2,TRBJ2-3,CASSVLQGRADTQYF,TGTGCCAGCAGTGTTCTACAGGGGCGCGCAGATACGCAGTATTTT
TRBD2,NA,TRBV29-1,TRBJ2-3,CSVGLLAGGSFFFDTQYF,TGCAGCGTTGGCCTTCTAGCGGGGGGATCCTTTTTTTTCGATACGCAGTATTTT
NA,NA,TRBV6-1,TRBJ1-3,CASSEGSISGNTIYF,TGTGCCAGCAGTGAAGGGAGTATCTCTGGAAACACCATATATTTT
NA,NA,TRBV4-3,TRBJ2-2,CASSQDGRGAGELFF,TGCGCCAGCAGCCAAGATGGGCGCGGGGCCGGGGAGCTGTTTTTT
TRBD1,NA,TRBV11-2,TRBJ1-1,CASSLVGGNTEAFF,TGTGCCAGCAGCTTAGTAGGGGGCAACACTGAAGCTTTCTTT
NA,NA,TRBV6-5,TRBJ1-1,CATLKHGVEAFF,TGTGCCACCTTGAAGCACGGGGTTGAAGCTTTCTTT
NA,NA,TRBV7-9,TRBJ2-5,CASRPPGQETQYF,TGTGCCAGCAGACCGCCAGGGCAAGAGACCCAGTACTTC
NA,NA,TRBV6-5,TRBJ1-1,CASRRPGNTEAFF,TGTGCCAGCCGCAGGCCAGGGAACACTGAAGCTTTCTTT